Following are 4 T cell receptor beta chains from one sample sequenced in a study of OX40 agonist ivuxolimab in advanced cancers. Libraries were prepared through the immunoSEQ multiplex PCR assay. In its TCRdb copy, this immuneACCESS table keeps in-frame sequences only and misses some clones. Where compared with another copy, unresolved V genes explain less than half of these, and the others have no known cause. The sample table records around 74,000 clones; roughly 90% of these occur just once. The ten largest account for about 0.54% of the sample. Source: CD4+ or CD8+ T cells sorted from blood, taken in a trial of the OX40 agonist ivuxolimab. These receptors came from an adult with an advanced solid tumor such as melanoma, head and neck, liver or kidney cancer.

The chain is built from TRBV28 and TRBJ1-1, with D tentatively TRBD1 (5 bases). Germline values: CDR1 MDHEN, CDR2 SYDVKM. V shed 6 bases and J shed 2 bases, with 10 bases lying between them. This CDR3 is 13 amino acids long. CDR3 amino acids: CASRRTPNTEAFF. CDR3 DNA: TGTGCCAGCAGAAGGACACCTAACACTGAAGCTTTCTTT.

CDR3: CASRSVMAYGYTF. The CDR3 region has the DNA TGTGCCAGTCGATCGGTTATGGCCTATGGCTACACCTTC. The J gene is TRBJ1-2, the V gene TRBV19; D not resolved. The CDR3 runs to 13 residues. Germline-derived CDR1 and CDR2 are LNHDA and SQIVND (reference sequence). Trimming cost V 8 bases and J 4 bases, with 14 bases left between them.

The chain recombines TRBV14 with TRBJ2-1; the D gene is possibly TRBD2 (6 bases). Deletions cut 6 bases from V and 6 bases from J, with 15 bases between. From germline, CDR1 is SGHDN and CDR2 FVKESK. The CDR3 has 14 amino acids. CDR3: CASRNGTRGNEQFF. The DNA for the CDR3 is TGTGCCAGCAGGAACGGGACTCGGGGCAATGAGCAGTTCTTC.

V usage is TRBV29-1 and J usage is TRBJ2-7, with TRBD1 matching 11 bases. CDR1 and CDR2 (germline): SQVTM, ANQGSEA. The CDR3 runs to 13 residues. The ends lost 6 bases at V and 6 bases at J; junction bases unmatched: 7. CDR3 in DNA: TGCAGCGTGGCCGGGACAGGGGGAGTCGAGCAGTACTTC. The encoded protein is CSVAGTGGVEQYF.